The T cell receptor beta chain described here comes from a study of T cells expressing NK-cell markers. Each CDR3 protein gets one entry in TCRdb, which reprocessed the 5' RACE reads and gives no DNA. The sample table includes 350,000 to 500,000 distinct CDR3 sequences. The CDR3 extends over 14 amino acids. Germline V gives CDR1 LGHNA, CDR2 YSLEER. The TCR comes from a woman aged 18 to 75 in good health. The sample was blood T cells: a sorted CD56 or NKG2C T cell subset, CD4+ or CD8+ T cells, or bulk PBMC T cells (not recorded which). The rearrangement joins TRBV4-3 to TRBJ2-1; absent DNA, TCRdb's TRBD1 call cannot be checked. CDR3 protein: CASSQDRGWNEQFF.